The rows below give T cell receptor beta chains drawn from one sample of a study of shared clonotypes between healthy human individuals. Clones were sequenced by immunoSEQ multiplex PCR, and TCRdb holds only the in-frame ones, with some missing. The sample lists about 680,000 clones, 90% to 95% occurring once. The sample consisted of naive CD8+ T cells sorted from blood. The receptors originated from a man aged 25 to 45 in good health. Each CDR3 is given with its conserved first and last residue. D genes are given only for firm matches. Size is stated for part of the rows, as once, few or many counts, or as a class when the clone is expanded.

TRBD1,TRBJ1-2,-,TRBV27,CASSPDRGRIGYYGYTF,TGTGCCAGCAGCCCGGACAGGGGGCGCATCGGGTACTATGGCTACACCTTC
TRBD1,TRBJ1-1,-,TRBV6-5,CASTLGTGGNTEAFF,TGTGCCAGCACCCTCGGGACAGGGGGCAATACTGAAGCTTTCTTT
-,TRBJ1-1,once,TRBV10-1,CASSEQQEQSGTFF,TGCGCCAGCAGTGAGCAGCAGGAACAAAGTGGGACTTTCTTT
-,TRBJ2-1,-,TRBV9,CASSVGGDSVNEQFF,TGTGCCAGCAGCGTAGGGGGGGACAGTGTCAATGAGCAGTTCTTC
-,TRBJ2-2,once,TRBV19,CASRQGSYTGELFF,TGTGCCAGCCGGCAGGGATCGTACACCGGGGAGCTGTTTTTT
TRBD1,TRBJ2-2,-,TRBV5-4,CASSGPGTDSGELFF,TGTGCCAGCAGCGGACCGGGGACAGACTCAGGGGAGCTGTTTTTT
-,TRBJ1-2,-,TRBV27,CASSLSLMSGPYGYTF,TGTGCCAGCAGTTTATCGTTAATGTCGGGGCCCTATGGCTACACCTTC
TRBD2,TRBJ2-7,-,TRBV6-6,CASSRTSGSYEQYF,TGTGCCAGCAGCCGGACTAGCGGGAGTTACGAGCAGTACTTC
-,TRBJ1-4,-,TRBV7-9,CASSSTTEPIEKLFF,TGTGCCAGCAGCTCGACGACAGAGCCGATTGAAAAACTGTTTTTT
-,TRBJ2-3,few,TRBV6-1,CASRSGGDTQYF,TGTGCCAGCAGGTCTGGCGGGGATACGCAGTATTTT
-,TRBJ1-1,-,TRBV27,CASSLSRASSLLNTEAFF,TGTGCCAGCAGTTTATCGCGGGCCAGTTCTCTCCTGAACACTGAAGCTTTCTTT
TRBD2,TRBJ2-7,-,TRBV4-1,CASSQPSGGTYEQYF,TGCGCCAGCAGCCAGCCTAGCGGGGGAACCTACGAGCAGTACTTC
-,TRBJ2-2,-,TRBV11-3,CASSLDRMGENTGELFF,TGTGCCAGCAGCTTAGACCGAATGGGGGAGAACACCGGGGAGCTGTTTTTT
-,TRBJ1-3,-,TRBV7-9,CASSLGTVSGNTIYF,TGTGCCAGCAGCTTGGGAACGGTCTCTGGAAACACCATATATTTT
-,TRBJ2-7,-,TRBV27,CASSRGSYEQYF,TGTGCCAGCAGTCGAGGCTCCTACGAGCAGTACTTC
TRBD2,TRBJ2-1,-,TRBV9,CASSVDNGRAYNEQFF,TGTGCCAGCAGCGTAGACAACGGGAGGGCCTACAATGAGCAGTTCTTC
-,TRBJ2-1,-,TRBV29-1,CSVGGIGAGRGHEQFF,TGCAGCGTTGGAGGTATTGGGGCAGGCCGGGGCCATGAGCAGTTCTTC
TRBD2,TRBJ2-7,-,TRBV27,CASSSQRGNYEQYF,TGTGCCAGCAGTTCCCAGCGGGGAAACTACGAGCAGTACTTC
-,TRBJ2-7,-,TRBV28,CASRVTRGSSWEQYF,TGTGCCAGCAGGGTAACCAGGGGCTCCTCCTGGGAGCAGTACTTC
TRBD1,TRBJ2-7,-,TRBV27,CASSLGDRSYEQYF,TGTGCCAGCAGTTTAGGGGACAGATCCTACGAGCAGTACTTC
-,TRBJ1-2,-,TRBV7-9,CASSLGWDGYTF,TGTGCCAGCAGCTTAGGATGGGACGGCTACACCTTC
-,TRBJ2-7,-,TRBV14,CASSPGDGAYEQYF,TGTGCCAGCAGCCCCGGTGACGGAGCCTACGAGCAGTACTTC